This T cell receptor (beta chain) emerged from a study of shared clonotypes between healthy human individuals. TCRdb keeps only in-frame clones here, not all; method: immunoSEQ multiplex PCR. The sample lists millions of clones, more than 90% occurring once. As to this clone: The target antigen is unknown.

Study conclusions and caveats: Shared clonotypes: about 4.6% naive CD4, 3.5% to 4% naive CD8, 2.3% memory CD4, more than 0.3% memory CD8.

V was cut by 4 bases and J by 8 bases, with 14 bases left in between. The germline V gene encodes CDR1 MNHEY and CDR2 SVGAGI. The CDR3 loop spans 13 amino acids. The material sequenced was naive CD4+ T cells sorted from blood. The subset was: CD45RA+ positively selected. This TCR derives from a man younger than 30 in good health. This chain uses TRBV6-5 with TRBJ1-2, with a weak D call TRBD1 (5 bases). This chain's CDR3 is CASSSRDSTGYTF. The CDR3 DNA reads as TGTGCCAGCAGTTCGCGGGACTCCACCGGCTACACCTTC.